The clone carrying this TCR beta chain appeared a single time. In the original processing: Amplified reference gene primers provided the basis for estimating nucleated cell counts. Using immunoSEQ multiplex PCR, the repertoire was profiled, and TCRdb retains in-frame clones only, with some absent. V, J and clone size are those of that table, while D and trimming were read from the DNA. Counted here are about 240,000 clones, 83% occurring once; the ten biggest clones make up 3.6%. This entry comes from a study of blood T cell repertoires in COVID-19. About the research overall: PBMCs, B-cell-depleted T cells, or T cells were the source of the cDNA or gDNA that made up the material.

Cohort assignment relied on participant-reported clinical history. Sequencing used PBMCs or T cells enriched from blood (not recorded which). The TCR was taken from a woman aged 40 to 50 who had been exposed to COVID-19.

The chain's CDR3 is CSVQGDGNQPQHF. CDR3 nucleotide sequence: TGCAGCGTTCAGGGCGACGGCAATCAGCCCCAGCATTTT. The chain has TRBV29-1 and TRBJ1-5; TRBD1 is a possible D gene (5 bases). Trimming took off 5 bases at V and 2 bases at J, with 10 bases between the two ends. This CDR3 region has 13 residues. Germline-derived CDR1 and CDR2 are SQVTM and ANQGSEA.